The 13 T cell receptor beta chains below come from one sample, sequenced in a study of technical replicates of blood from a handful of donors. The assay was immunoSEQ multiplex PCR, and TCRdb's table has in-frame clones only and misses some. The sample yields around 100,000 clones, 96% seen once. Sequenced input: T cells isolated from PBMCs. The source is a human donor in good health.

The chain has TRBV19 and TRBJ2-3; the match to TRBD2 covers 11 bases. The trim removed 5 bases at V and 1 base at J, leaving 2 bases unmatched. The CDR3 extends over 15 amino acids. CDR1 and CDR2 (germline): LNHDA, SQIVND (reference sequence). CDR3: CASSLLAGGTDTQYF. In nucleotides, the CDR3 is TGTGCCAGTAGTCTACTAGCGGGAGGCACAGATACGCAGTATTTT.

The chain uses TRBV7-9 and TRBJ2-5, with 8 nucleotides matching TRBD1. The germline gives CDR1 SEHNR, CDR2 FQNEAQ (reference sequence). V trimming: 5 bases; J trimming: 4 bases; junction bases outside the gene matches: 21. The CDR3 totals 19 residues. CDR3 residues: CASSALPPTFGTGGETQYF. The DNA for the CDR3 is TGTGCCAGCAGCGCACTACCGCCGACCTTTGGGACAGGTGGAGAGACCCAGTACTTC.

The rearrangement uses TRBV18 and TRBJ2-1; perhaps TRBD1 as D (5 bases). Germline CDR1 reads KGHSH; CDR2 reads LQKENI. There are 13 residues in the CDR3. Trimming took off 1 base at V and 4 bases at J, with 5 bases between the two ends. CDR3 sequence reads: CASSPQGYNEQFF. The DNA of the CDR3 is TGTGCCAGCTCACCACAGGGGTACAATGAGCAGTTCTTC.

The chain has TRBV19 and TRBJ2-7, with 7 bases lining up with TRBD1. CDR3 length: 15 residues. Germline CDR1 LNHDA, CDR2 SQIVND (reference sequence). V lost 0 bases to trimming and J lost 0 bases; unmatched junction nucleotides: 2. The CDR3 loop reads CASSIDRGSSYEQYF. The DNA of the CDR3 is TGTGCCAGTAGTATAGACAGGGGGTCCTCCTACGAGCAGTACTTC.

The chain carries TRBV7-6 and TRBJ2-7; D is possibly TRBD1 (5 bases). Trimming stripped 2 bases from V and 3 bases from J, with 11 bases between. The CDR3 sequence is 14 residues long. CDR1 SGHVS and CDR2 FNYEAQ come from the germline V gene. CDR3 sequence reads: CASSLNDRLYEQYF. The CDR3 nucleotides are TGTGCCAGCAGCTTAAACGACAGACTCTACGAGCAGTACTTC.

The chain recombines TRBV7-9 with TRBJ1-5, with D uncertain. V lost 4 bases and J 0 bases, leaving 10 bases between the germline ends. Germline CDR1 and CDR2: SEHNR and FQNEAQ (reference sequence). The CDR3 runs to 15 residues. This CDR3 is CASSSTINSNQPQHF. The CDR3 DNA reads TGTGCCAGCAGCTCGACTATCAATAGCAATCAGCCCCAGCATTTT.

This rearrangement joins TRBV19 to TRBJ1-2; 11 bases agree with TRBD1. The ends lost 5 bases at V and 4 bases at J; junction bases unmatched: 6. The CDR3 has 15 amino acids. Germline V CDR1 and CDR2: LNHDA, SQIVND (reference sequence). CDR3 residues: CASSSLGTGGYGYTF. CDR3 nucleotides: TGTGCCAGTAGTTCCCTCGGGACAGGGGGCTATGGCTACACCTTC.

The rearrangement links TRBV13 to TRBJ2-3; 12 nucleotides match TRBD2. The germline CDR1 and CDR2 sequences are PRHDT and FYEKMQ (reference sequence). This CDR3 has 18 residues. Trimming removed 5 bases from V and 3 bases from J; junction bases left unmatched: 12. Here the CDR3 reads CASSTPLAGGPGTDTQYF. The CDR3, as DNA: TGTGCCAGCAGCACCCCGCTAGCGGGAGGGCCCGGGACAGATACGCAGTATTTT. The entire variable domain, with the rest obtained from reference TRBV13 and TRBJ2-3, is as follows: AAGVIQSPRHLIKEKRETATLKCYPIPRHDTVYWYQQGPGQDPQFLISFYEKMQSDKGSIPDRFSAQQFSDYHSELNMSSLELGDSALYFCASSTPLAGGPGTDTQYFGPGTRLTVL.

This sequence joins TRBV7-2 and TRBJ2-1, with a possible D match to TRBD1 (5 bases). V shed 0 bases and J shed 7 bases, with 16 bases lying between them. The CDR3 is 16 amino acids. Germline lookup yields CDR1 SGHTA and CDR2 FQGNSA. CDR3 residues: CASSLARGAVWNEQFF. The CDR3 DNA follows: TGTGCCAGCAGCTTAGCAAGGGGCGCGGTTTGGAATGAGCAGTTCTTC.

The CDR3 loop reads CASTSESGQSNEKLFF. Written as DNA, the CDR3 is TGTGCCAGCACCTCTGAGTCTGGACAGTCTAATGAAAAACTGTTTTTT. This sequence joins TRBV7-2 and TRBJ1-4; D possibly corresponds to TRBD1 (6 bases). This CDR3 has 16 residues. Trimming cost V 7 bases and J 3 bases, with 18 bases left between them. Germline V gene lookup returns CDR1 SGHTA and CDR2 FQGNSA.

This chain joins TRBV4-1 and TRBJ2-1, with 11 bases matching TRBD2. The CDR3 covers 18 residues. V gave up 2 bases and J gave up 4 bases; unmatched junction bases: 10. Germline values: CDR1 MGHRA, CDR2 YSYEKL. CDR3 sequence (DNA): TGCGCCAGCAGCCAACCCCTCATAGCGGGAGGGCGGTACAATGAGCAGTTCTTC. As protein: CASSQPLIAGGRYNEQFF.

With regard to this clone: At one of its ends the junction is not consistent with the germline gene, which may arise from a read error. This chain joins TRBV7-7 and TRBJ1-1, with 8 bases fitting TRBD1. CDR1 and CDR2 (germline): SSHAT, FNYEAQ (reference sequence). The CDR3 is 17 residues long. The CDR3 DNA is TGTGCTAGCAGCTTAGGCAGGGGGCTAAGTAAGAAGGCTGAAGCTTTCTTT. This encodes CASSLGRGLSKKAEAFF. Filled out from reference TRBV7-7 and TRBJ1-1, the complete variable domain reads GAGVSQSPRYKVTKRGQDVTLRCDPISSHATLYWYQQALGQGPEFLTYFNYEAQPDKSGLPSDRFSAERPEGSISTLTIQRTEQRDSAMYRCASSLGRGLSKKAEAFFGQGTRLTVV.

The chain joins TRBV10-1 to TRBJ2-1; 10 bases line up with TRBD2. The CDR3 is made up of 15 amino acids. The germline CDR1 and CDR2 sequences are WNHNN and SYGVQD (reference sequence). V was pared by 5 bases and J by 5 bases, with 6 bases of the junction left unmatched. CDR3 bases: TGCGCCAGCAGTAGCGGGAGGGCCCAGAACAATGAGCAGTTCTTC. Encoded protein: CASSSGRAQNNEQFF.